Presented here are 6 T cell receptor beta chains from one specimen sequenced in a study of human T cells and chemical hapten exposure. Sample time point: pre-sensitization, week 0. Indicated treatment: therapeutic diphenylcyclopropenone sensitization with weekly scalp DPC. MiXCR, run by TCRdb on the RACE reads, gives a single entry per CDR3 protein. This table holds about 380,000 distinct CDR3 sequences, 4.5% to 5.5% found once. The sequencing here drew on whole blood, taken in connection with sensitization to the hapten diphenylcyclopropenone (DPC). These receptors all stem from a woman between 45 and 65 years old with alopecia areata. Some clones in this sample may be carry-over from other donors' samples.

The gene calls are TRBV28 and TRBJ1-1, with TRBD1 identical over 9 bases. The ends lost 3 bases at V and 7 bases at J; junction bases unmatched: 6. The CDR3 extends over 14 amino acids. Germline V gene lookup returns CDR1 MDHEN and CDR2 SYDVKM. The CDR3 coding sequence is TGTGCCAGCAGTTTCCGGGACAGGGTGCTTGAAGCTTTCTTT. This gives the protein CASSFRDRVLEAFF.

This clonotype was picked up a small number of times. The V gene is TRBV4-2, the J gene TRBJ2-3; 7 bases line up with TRBD2. V shed 6 bases, J shed 1 base, and the junction held 13 bases outside the gene matches. Germline CDR1 is LGHNA and CDR2 is YNFKEQ. CDR3 length equals 17 residues. The CDR3 region is CASSQRILAQGTDTQYF. The CDR3 DNA follows: TGTGCCAGCAGTCAAAGAATACTAGCGCAAGGCACAGATACGCAGTATTTT.

This clonotype was seen at least ten times. This chain links TRBV10-3 with TRBJ1-2; TRBD1 agrees at 7 bases. This CDR3 has 11 residues. CDR1 is ENHRY and CDR2 is SYGVKD in the germline V gene. Trimming at V came to 7 bases and at J to 6 bases, leaving 2 bases not matched to a gene. As DNA, the CDR3 is TGTGCCATCAAGACAGGGCATGGCTACACCTTC. Its translation is CAIKTGHGYTF.

This clonotype was counted between two and nine times. This rearrangement joins TRBV28 to TRBJ1-1; D is possibly TRBD1 (6 bases). The CDR3 consists of 14 residues. V lost 3 bases and J 8 bases, leaving 16 bases between the germline ends. CDR1 is MDHEN, CDR2 SYDVKM, per germline. This chain's CDR3 is CASSFRGQTVEAFF. Here the CDR3 DNA reads TGTGCCAGCAGTTTCCGCGGACAGACTGTGGAAGCTTTCTTT.

The chain links TRBV10-3 to TRBJ2-1; 7 positions agree with TRBD1. The CDR3 loop spans 14 amino acids. Trimming cost V 3 bases and J 7 bases; bases outside gene matches: 6. Germline CDR1 reads ENHRY; CDR2 reads SYGVKD. The CDR3 DNA is TGTGCCATCAGTGACCTACAGGGGACAAATGAGCAGTTCTTC. This encodes CAISDLQGTNEQFF.

In this sample, this clonotype turned up many times. The V call is TRBV6-2 or TRBV6-3, the J call TRBJ2-1, with unresolved D. This CDR3 is built from 11 residues. The germline V gene encodes CDR1 MNHEY and CDR2 SVGEGT. Trimming took 5 bases from V and 8 from J, leaving 7 bases between them. CDR3 amino acids: CASSRSYEQFF. The CDR3 region has the DNA TGTGCCAGCAGTCGGTCTTATGAGCAGTTCTTC.